Included here is one T cell receptor (beta chain) sequence, with context. Its target is not known. Healthy Caucasians from Russia aged roughly 6 to 100 served as donors. Together with a sample-barcoded 5' primer, a J-beta primer mix was included in a second PCR lasting roughly 6 to 12 cycles. One entry per CDR3 protein results from TCRdb running MiXCR on the 5' RACE reads. The table shows hundreds of thousands of distinct CDR3 sequences, with approximately 50% occurring only once. This sample was taken from a study of blood T cells in healthy people across ages. Whole-study findings and limits: PBMCs left unsorted prevented a conclusive naive versus antigen-experienced comparison.

Germline assignment: CDR1 LGHDT and CDR2 YNNKEL (reference sequence). This CDR3 contains 15 residues. V lost 2 bases, J lost 3 bases, and 6 bases stayed unmatched. Sequencing used blood. This clonotype was sampled from a man aged 55 to 70 in good health. The chain has TRBV3-1 and TRBJ2-5, with 7 nucleotides matching TRBD1. CDR3 sequence reads: CASSQFVTGEETQYF. The DNA for the CDR3 is TGTGCCAGCAGCCAATTCGTTACAGGGGAAGAGACCCAGTACTTC.